Presented here are 28 T cell receptor beta chains from one specimen sequenced in a study of blood T cell repertoires in COVID-19 (dated by TCRdb to about 2020). The library was prepared using the immunoSEQ multiplex PCR assay. What TCRdb holds here is the immuneACCESS table cut down to in-frame rearrangements. Part of the clones is not present; checked against another copy, under half of the missing clones reflect an unresolved V gene, and the others are unexplained. This sample has around 250,000 clones in its table, and roughly 88% of those were observed once. The ten top clones hold around 3% of the sample. The specimen was PBMCs or T cells enriched from blood (not recorded which). The source is a woman in her 40s who had been exposed to COVID-19.

At least ten counts were recorded for this clone. The chain uses TRBV19 and TRBJ2-7; D possibly corresponds to TRBD2 (5 bases). The CDR3 is 14 residues long. V shed 3 bases and J shed 0 bases, with 9 bases lying between them. Germline V gene data show CDR1 as LNHDA and CDR2 as SQIVND (reference sequence). As DNA, the CDR3 is TGTGCCAGTAGTATTGGGGAGAGCTCCTACGAGCAGTACTTC. It translates to CASSIGESSYEQYF.

J is TRBJ2-1 and V is TRBV28, with D possibly TRBD1 on 6 matching bases. The germline V gene encodes CDR1 MDHEN and CDR2 SYDVKM. V shed 5 bases and J shed 4 bases, with 18 bases lying between them. The CDR3 consists of 16 residues. As DNA, the CDR3 is TGTGCCAGCAGTCAACTTGGGGACATACGTTACAATGAGCAGTTCTTC. Residues: CASSQLGDIRYNEQFF.

A few counts support this clone. The rearrangement joins TRBV27 to TRBJ2-7; 9 nucleotides agree with TRBD1. This CDR3 is built from 14 residues. With 5 bases clipped from V and 2 bases from J, the junction kept 4 bases outside the gene matches. Germline CDR1 and CDR2: MNHEY and SMNVEV (reference sequence). In nucleotides, the CDR3 is TGTGCCAGCAGTCTACGACAGGGGGCCTACGAGCAGTACGTC. Translation gives CASSLRQGAYEQYV.

V gene TRBV9 combines with J gene TRBJ1-6, with 9 bases identical to TRBD1. Unmatched junction bases numbered 1, after V lost 0 bases and J lost 6 bases. CDR3 size: 15 residues. Germline CDR1 reads SGDLS; CDR2 reads YYNGEE. The DNA for the CDR3 is TGTGCCAGCAGCGTAGAGGACAGGGGTAATTCACCCCTCCACTTT. As protein: CASSVEDRGNSPLHF.

This CDR3 is CASSLSPNTDTQYF. Here the CDR3 DNA reads TGTGCCAGCAGCTTAAGCCCAAACACAGATACGCAGTATTTT. This chain connects TRBV7-2 to TRBJ2-3; D not resolved. The CDR3 extends over 14 amino acids. The germline V and J ends were trimmed by 2 bases and 2 bases, with 8 bases remaining between them. The germline CDR1 and CDR2 sequences are SGHTA and FQGNSA.

The chain carries TRBV6-5 and TRBJ2-7; D possibly corresponds to TRBD1 (6 bases). Trimming pared 4 bases from V and 7 bases from J, leaving 14 bases between. The CDR3 runs to 13 residues. Germline V gives CDR1 MNHEY, CDR2 SVGAGI. The CDR3 reads CASSSIPGEEQYV. The DNA of the CDR3 is TGTGCCAGCAGTTCAATCCCAGGGGAAGAGCAGTACGTC.

This rearrangement joins TRBV11-2 to TRBJ1-1; tentative D call: TRBD1 (6 bases). The CDR3 runs to 17 residues. Looked up from germline, CDR1 is SGHAT and CDR2 is FQNNGV. V lost 5 bases and J lost 1, with 20 bases in between. This CDR3 reads CASSPHPGGAKNTEAFF. CDR3 nucleotide sequence: TGTGCCAGCAGCCCCCACCCGGGGGGGGCTAAGAACACTGAAGCTTTCTTT. The variable domain in full, completed from reference TRBV11-2 and TRBJ1-1, reads EAGVAQSPRYKIIEKRQSVAFWCNPISGHATLYWYQQILGQGPKLLIQFQNNGVVDDSQLPKDRFSAERLKGVDSTLKIQPAKLEDSAVYLCASSPHPGGAKNTEAFFGQGTRLTVV.

This chain uses TRBV6-5 with TRBJ1-1; TRBD1 is a possible D gene (6 bases). The CDR3 covers 15 residues. Trimming stripped 5 bases from V and 7 bases from J, with 20 bases between. Germline V gene sequence: CDR1 MNHEY, CDR2 SVGAGI. CDR3 nucleotides: TGTGCCAGCAGTACATCCAACAGGGTAGTCGGTGAAGCTTTCTTT. Translation gives CASSTSNRVVGEAFF.

This clone was counted once. In nucleotides, the CDR3 is TGTGCCAGCAGCTTGGTCGGGGGATCTAATGAAAAACTGTTTTTT. This gives the protein CASSLVGGSNEKLFF. V gene TRBV5-4 combines with J gene TRBJ1-4; D perhaps matches TRBD1 (5 bases). The CDR3 is 15 amino acids. Germline V gives CDR1 SGHNT, CDR2 YYREEE (reference sequence). Trimming took off 0 bases at V and 3 bases at J, with 9 bases between the two ends.

The chain couples TRBV5-1 to TRBJ2-3, with D unclear. This CDR3 is 12 amino acids long. Between the trimmed V and J ends, which lost 1 base and 7 bases, there was a span of 7 bases. Germline CDR1 and CDR2: SGHRS and YFSETQ. The CDR3 DNA is TGCGCCAGCAGCTTGATGGAGCATACGCAGTATTTT. Protein product: CASSLMEHTQYF. Variable domain in full (rest from reference TRBV5-1 and TRBJ2-3): KAGVTQTPRYLIKTRGQQVTLSCSPISGHRSVSWYQQTPGQGLQFLFEYFSETQRNKGNFPGRFSGRQFSNSRSEMNVSTLELGDSALYLCASSLMEHTQYFGPGTRLTVL.

The chain recombines TRBV5-1 with TRBJ1-5; 7 nucleotides match TRBD1. J gave up 2 bases and V 4 bases, and 6 bases lay outside the gene matches. Germline values: CDR1 SGHRS, CDR2 YFSETQ. The CDR3 has 15 amino acids. CDR3 sequence (DNA): TGCGCCAGCAGCGTTGAGGGGGCACGCAATCAGCCCCAGCATTTT. This translates into CASSVEGARNQPQHF.

The chain is built from TRBV10-1 and TRBJ2-6, with no clear D. Trimming pared 1 base from V and 0 bases from J, leaving 4 bases between. CDR3 length equals 15 residues. CDR1 is WNHNN and CDR2 is SYGVQD in the germline V gene (reference sequence). In nucleotides, the CDR3 is TGCGCCAGCAGTGAGTGGAGCTCTGGGGCCAACGTCCTGACTTTC. Amino acids: CASSEWSSGANVLTF.

This clone has a single count. This chain uses TRBV7-3 with TRBJ2-7; weak D call: TRBD1 (6 bases). The CDR3 length is 11 residues. Germline CDR1 SGHTA, CDR2 FQGTGA. The germline V and J ends were trimmed by 5 bases and 9 bases, with 11 bases remaining between them. Written as DNA, the CDR3 is TGTGCCAGCAGCCAACAGGGTTCGCAGTACTTC. This gives the protein CASSQQGSQYF.

The genes are TRBV23-1 and TRBJ1-1; no definite D call. TRBV23-1 is an ORF for which the function is uncertain. This CDR3 spans 14 amino acids. Between the trimmed V and J ends, which lost 1 base and 2 bases, there was a span of 8 bases. In DNA, the CDR3 is TGCGCCAGCAGTCAATGGAGGGAAAACACTGAAGCTTTCTTT. This translates into CASSQWRENTEAFF.

This chain links TRBV3-1 (or the pseudogene TRBV3-2) with TRBJ1-1; D gene unclear. Germline values: CDR1 LGHDT, CDR2 YNNKEL (reference sequence). The ends were cut back, 1 base at V and 3 bases at J, with 15 bases in the middle. The length of the CDR3 is 16 residues. The CDR3: CASSQGGGQRYTEAFF. CDR3 DNA: TGTGCCAGCAGCCAAGGCGGAGGGCAGAGATACACTGAAGCTTTCTTT.

V is TRBV4-3 and J is TRBJ1-6; the match to TRBD1 covers 7 bases. The CDR3 runs 15 residues. After removal of 0 bases from V and 4 bases from J, the junction contained 0 bases not matched to a gene. Germline V gene data show CDR1 as LGHNA and CDR2 as YSLEER. In DNA form, the CDR3 reads TGCGCCAGCAGCCAAGACAGGGGGTATAATTCACCCCTCCACTTT. As protein: CASSQDRGYNSPLHF.

The gene calls are TRBV6-5 and TRBJ2-1; 9 bases align to TRBD2. Germline V CDR1 and CDR2: MNHEY, SVGAGI. This CDR3 is 14 amino acids long. J was trimmed by 9 bases and V by 6 bases; bases with no gene match: 9. CDR3 in DNA: TGTGCCAGCAGACATAGCGGGAGTCTCGTTGAGCAGTTCTTC. Its translation: CASRHSGSLVEQFF.

This clone has only a few counts. This rearrangement joins TRBV4-3 to TRBJ1-5; possible D gene TRBD1, 5 bases. Trimming left V 0 bases short and J 2 bases short, with 8 bases between. Germline loops: CDR1 LGHNA, CDR2 YSLEER. This CDR3 contains 15 residues. CDR3 in amino acids: CASSQDPGGNQPQHF. CDR3 bases: TGCGCCAGCAGCCAAGACCCGGGGGGCAATCAGCCCCAGCATTTT.

The chain carries TRBV3-1 (or the pseudogene TRBV3-2) and TRBJ2-7; perhaps TRBD2 as D (6 bases). Germline CDR1 LGHDT, CDR2 YNNKEL (reference sequence). V was clipped by 1 base and J by 3 bases, with 10 bases between them. The CDR3 has 14 amino acids. The CDR3 DNA is TGTGCCAGCAGCCAAGGAGCGGGCTACTACGAGCAGTACGTC. This gives the protein CASSQGAGYYEQYV.

The CDR3 coding sequence is TGCAGCGTTGAACCGGGACAGGGGTCCGAGCAGTACTTC. Amino acids: CSVEPGQGSEQYF. This chain links TRBV29-1 with TRBJ2-7; 10 nucleotides align to TRBD1. The J segment lost 6 bases and the V segment lost 2 bases, leaving 4 bases of the junction unmatched. The CDR3 runs to 13 residues. The germline V gene encodes CDR1 SQVTM and CDR2 ANQGSEA.

The chain employs TRBV30 and TRBJ1-1, with 10 nucleotides matching TRBD1. The CDR3 runs to 15 residues. V lost 2 bases to trimming and J lost 2 bases; unmatched junction nucleotides: 5. CDR1 and CDR2 (germline): GTSNPN, SVGIG (reference sequence). CDR3 region: CAWSPSTGGNTEAFF. The CDR3 DNA sequence: TGTGCCTGGAGTCCGTCGACAGGGGGCAACACTGAAGCTTTCTTT.

The gene calls are TRBV28 and TRBJ1-5; 9 bases are a match to TRBD1. The CDR3 spans 16 residues. Germline trimming cut 4 bases from V and 2 bases from J; bases unmatched to any gene: 6. In germline, CDR1 is MDHEN, CDR2 SYDVKM. This chain's CDR3 is CASSSGRQGGNQPQHF. DNA for the CDR3: TGTGCCAGCAGTTCCGGACGACAGGGGGGCAATCAGCCCCAGCATTTT.

In regard to this clone: An end of the junction differs from the germline gene, which may be a read error. The chain has TRBV19 and TRBJ1-3; D is undetermined. CDR3 length: 12 residues. In germline, CDR1 is LNHDA, CDR2 SQIVND (reference sequence). CDR3 loop: CASSSFGDTIYF. The CDR3 DNA reads as TGTGCCAGTAGTTCCTTTGGAGACACCATATATTTT.

V gene TRBV4-3 combines with J gene TRBJ2-3, with D perhaps matching TRBD1 (6 bases). V dropped 1 base and J dropped 4 bases, with 12 bases sitting between them. The length of the CDR3 is 15 residues. Germline V gives CDR1 LGHNA, CDR2 YSLEER. The CDR3 here is CASSQAGTKADTQYF. In DNA form, the CDR3 reads TGCGCCAGCAGCCAAGCCGGGACAAAGGCAGATACGCAGTATTTT.

V is TRBV5-6 and J is TRBJ2-7; D is unresolved. Germline CDR1 and CDR2: SGHDT and YYEEEE. The CDR3 extends over 12 amino acids. Trimming took 1 base from V and 3 from J, leaving 5 bases between them. In DNA, the CDR3 is TGTGCCAGCAGCTTGAATCGCTACGAGCAGTACGTC. Protein product: CASSLNRYEQYV.

V gene TRBV2 combines with J gene TRBJ1-2; TRBD1 matches 7 bases. Germline CDR1 reads SNHLY; CDR2 reads FYNNEI. The V and J ends lost 4 bases and 1 base, in that order; junction bases with no gene match: 15. The CDR3 spans 18 residues. The CDR3 here is CASSVPGTATNFNYGYTF. The CDR3 nucleotides read TGTGCCAGCAGTGTACCCGGGACAGCTACCAATTTTAACTATGGCTACACCTTC.

V gene TRBV28 combines with J gene TRBJ1-1; unclear D gene. Between the trimmed V and J ends, which lost 3 bases and 1 base, there was a span of 6 bases. The CDR3 spans 13 residues. Germline V CDR1 and CDR2: MDHEN, SYDVKM. The CDR3, as DNA: TGTGCCAGCAGTTTCTTAGCGAACACTGAAGCTTTCTTT. Amino acid sequence: CASSFLANTEAFF. Combining the CDR3 with reference TRBV28 and TRBJ1-1 gives the whole variable domain DVKVTQSSRYLVKRTGEKVFLECVQDMDHENMFWYRQDPGLGLRLIYFSYDVKMKEKGDIPEGYSVSREKKERFSLILESASTNQTSMYLCASSFLANTEAFFGQGTRLTVV.

The V and J genes are TRBV28 and TRBJ1-5, with D perhaps matching TRBD1 (5 bases). V was clipped by 3 bases and J by 5 bases, with 11 bases between them. The CDR3 totals 14 residues. Per germline, CDR1 MDHEN and CDR2 SYDVKM. CDR3 amino acids: CASSFLDNDQPQHF. Written as DNA, the CDR3 is TGTGCCAGCAGTTTCTTGGACAACGATCAGCCCCAGCATTTT.